The 27 T cell receptor beta chains reported below all come from one sample, sequenced in a study of blood T cell repertoires in COVID-19. Sequenced by immunoSEQ multiplex PCR; TCRdb stores in-frame clones only, minus some. The table shows roughly 250,000 clones, with around 82% occurring only once. Source material: peripheral blood. The receptors come from a person between 65 and 79 years old with COVID-19, enrolled during active disease.

The sample holds a few counts of this clone. The chain carries TRBV9 and TRBJ1-2; tentative D call: TRBD1 (6 bases). The CDR3 covers 14 residues. Trimming shortened V by 3 bases and J by 4 bases, and 13 bases separated the two germline ends. Germline V gene lookup returns CDR1 SGDLS and CDR2 YYNGEE. The chain's CDR3 is CASSARGRGYGYTF. The CDR3 bases are TGTGCCAGCAGCGCCCGGGGCAGGGGCTATGGCTACACCTTC. Full variable domain (remainder filled in from reference TRBV9 and TRBJ1-2): DSGVTQTPKHLITATGQRVTLRCSPRSGDLSVYWYQQSLDQGLQFLIQYYNGEERAKGNILERFSAQQFPDLHSELNLSSLELGDSALYFCASSARGRGYGYTFGSGTRLTVV.

This chain links TRBV5-1 with TRBJ1-1; D perhaps matches TRBD1 (6 bases). V was clipped by 2 bases and J by 0 bases, with 14 bases between them. This CDR3 comprises 16 residues. Germline assignment: CDR1 SGHRS and CDR2 YFSETQ. DNA for the CDR3: TGCGCCAGCAGCTTTGGGGGCGAAGCTCTGAACACTGAAGCTTTCTTT. Protein: CASSFGGEALNTEAFF.

This clone was picked up a small number of times. CDR3 in DNA: TGTGCCAGCAGTGCCCGACAGGACGAAGCTTTCTTT. This gives the protein CASSARQDEAFF. The J gene is TRBJ1-1, the V gene TRBV6-4; maybe TRBD1 (6 bases). Germline CDR1 MRHNA, CDR2 SNTAGT. With 4 bases removed from V and 8 bases from J, the gap between germline ends came to 11 bases. The CDR3 has 12 residues.

The chain uses TRBV7-3 and TRBJ2-1; tentatively, D is TRBD2 (7 bases). The CDR3 extends over 14 amino acids. Trimming left V 6 bases short and J 9 bases short, with 18 bases between. Germline V gene lookup returns CDR1 SGHTA and CDR2 FQGTGA. CDR3 amino acids: CASSSFGGPTEQFF. The DNA for the CDR3 is TGTGCCAGCAGTTCGTTCGGGGGGCCTACTGAGCAGTTCTTC.

This clone was counted between two and nine times. This chain joins TRBV19 and TRBJ1-3, with D perhaps TRBD1 (6 bases). V lost 8 bases, J lost 0 bases, and 17 bases lay in between. The CDR3 runs to 16 residues. Germline loops: CDR1 LNHDA, CDR2 SQIVND (reference sequence). The CDR3 protein is CASSRGPMDSGNTIYF. CDR3 DNA sequence: TGTGCCAGTTCCAGGGGCCCCATGGACTCTGGAAACACCATATATTTT.

The V and J genes are TRBV5-6 and TRBJ1-6; a weak D match, TRBD1 (5 bases). The CDR3 extends over 16 amino acids. V lost 0 bases to trimming and J lost 5 bases, with 12 bases between them. Germline CDR1 reads SGHDT; CDR2 reads YYEEEE. CDR3 DNA: TGTGCCAGCAGCTTGGGGTCAGGGCTCCATAATTCACCCCTCCACTTT. It yields the protein CASSLGSGLHNSPLHF. The whole variable domain, remainder taken from reference TRBV5-6 and TRBJ1-6, is DAGVTQSPTHLIKTRGQQVTLRCSPKSGHDTVSWYQQALGQGPQFIFQYYEEEERQRGNFPDRFSGHQFPNYSSELNVNALLLGDSALYLCASSLGSGLHNSPLHFGNGTRLTVT.

The V call is TRBV6-5, the J call TRBJ2-3; weak D call: TRBD1 (6 bases). The CDR3 is 16 amino acids. V was shortened by 0 bases and J by 1 base, with 11 bases between the two germline ends. Germline-derived CDR1 and CDR2 are MNHEY and SVGAGI. DNA for the CDR3: TGTGCCAGCAGTTACTCGGGGGCTACGGGCACAGATACGCAGTATTTT. This sequence encodes CASSYSGATGTDTQYF.

The rearrangement uses TRBV9 and TRBJ1-3; D may be TRBD1 (6 bases). This CDR3 has 14 residues. V was shortened by 4 bases and J by 1 base, with 9 bases between the two germline ends. The germline V gene encodes CDR1 SGDLS and CDR2 YYNGEE. The CDR3 protein is CASSIQGSGNTIYF. DNA of the CDR3: TGTGCCAGCAGCATACAGGGTTCTGGAAACACCATATATTTT.

The CDR3 is CASSVSRDRWQYF. Here the CDR3 DNA reads TGTGCCAGCAGCGTCAGTCGGGACAGATGGCAGTACTTC. The genes are TRBV7-2 and TRBJ2-7; 7 bases map to TRBD1. The CDR3 is made up of 13 amino acids. Germline CDR1 and CDR2: SGHTA and FQGNSA. Trimming at V came to 5 bases and at J to 9 bases, leaving 10 bases not matched to a gene.

This sequence joins TRBV11-3 and TRBJ2-5; 7 bases agree with TRBD2. This CDR3 is 14 amino acids long. V trimming: 5 bases; J trimming: 8 bases; junction bases outside the gene matches: 11. Per germline, CDR1 SGHNT and CDR2 YENEEA. The CDR3 spells CASSAGTTIATQYF. CDR3 in DNA: TGTGCCAGCAGCGCCGGGACTACGATTGCCACCCAGTACTTC.

This chain joins TRBV19 and TRBJ1-1, with D unclear. The V gene lost 4 bases and the J gene lost 1 base, with 10 bases spanning the gap. CDR3 length: 14 amino acids. Germline V gene lookup returns CDR1 LNHDA and CDR2 SQIVND (reference sequence). CDR3 nucleotides: TGTGCCAGTAGTAAACCCCCAGGGAACACTGAAGCTTTCTTT. This sequence encodes CASSKPPGNTEAFF.

The CDR3 protein is CAWSVLAGGTDTQYF. The DNA for the CDR3 is TGTGCCTGGAGTGTACTAGCGGGAGGAACAGATACGCAGTATTTT. J is TRBJ2-3 and V is TRBV30, with TRBD2 matching 12 bases. CDR3 size: 15 residues. Germline V gene sequence: CDR1 GTSNPN, CDR2 SVGIG (reference sequence). Germline trimming cut 0 bases from V and 3 bases from J; bases unmatched to any gene: 1.

This clone appeared many times. This chain connects TRBV20-1 to TRBJ2-7, with 8 bases fitting TRBD1. This CDR3 comprises 14 residues. The J segment lost 7 bases and the V segment lost 4 bases, leaving 12 bases of the junction unmatched. From germline, CDR1 is DFQATT and CDR2 SNEGSKA (reference sequence). The CDR3, as DNA: TGCAGTGCTATTGACCCCCAGGGGGCGAGGGAGCAGTACTTC. Amino acid sequence: CSAIDPQGAREQYF.

In nucleotides, the CDR3 is TGCGCCAGCACCAGGGCGAAAGAGACCCAGTACTTC. Its translation is CASTRAKETQYF. The chain combines TRBV5-1 with TRBJ2-5, with D possibly TRBD1 on 5 matching bases. The germline V and J ends were trimmed by 6 bases and 3 bases, with 9 bases remaining between them. Germline V gives CDR1 SGHRS, CDR2 YFSETQ. The CDR3 is made up of 12 amino acids.

This chain uses TRBV6-2 or TRBV6-3 with TRBJ2-2; D is ambiguous. Trimming cost V 0 bases and J 2 bases, with 4 bases left between them. The germline CDR1 and CDR2 sequences are MNHEY and SVGEGT. This CDR3 comprises 14 residues. CDR3 sequence: CASSYSFNTGELFF. Written as DNA, the CDR3 is TGTGCCAGCAGTTACTCCTTCAACACCGGGGAGCTGTTTTTT.

The V call is TRBV6-5, the J call TRBJ1-2; 7 nucleotides align to TRBD1. The CDR3 is 15 amino acids. The V segment lost 0 bases and the J segment 2 bases; nucleotides outside the gene matches: 3. In germline, CDR1 is MNHEY, CDR2 SVGAGI. The CDR3 region has the DNA TGTGCCAGCAGTTACTCACGGACAGGAAACTATGGCTACACCTTC. Its translation: CASSYSRTGNYGYTF.

This clone has only a few counts. This rearrangement joins TRBV9 to TRBJ2-6, with 10 bases aligning to TRBD1. Germline V gene lookup returns CDR1 SGDLS and CDR2 YYNGEE. V was clipped by 3 bases and J by 2 bases; unmatched bases: 5. The CDR3 is made up of 17 amino acids. CDR3 coding DNA: TGTGCCAGCAGCGCCCAGGACAGGGGGACTGGGGCCAACGTCCTGACTTTC. This encodes CASSAQDRGTGANVLTF.

The V call is TRBV7-2, the J call TRBJ1-1, with D unresolved. CDR3 length: 15 residues. The V gene lost 0 bases and the J gene lost 0 bases, with 8 bases spanning the gap. Germline CDR1 is SGHTA and CDR2 is FQGNSA. The CDR3 here is CASSLAREMNTEAFF. The CDR3 DNA reads TGTGCCAGCAGCTTAGCGAGGGAAATGAACACTGAAGCTTTCTTT.

J is TRBJ1-2 and V is TRBV18; perhaps TRBD1 as D (6 bases). V was cut by 0 bases and J by 7 bases, with 15 bases left in between. The CDR3 has 15 residues. CDR1 and CDR2 from the germline V gene are KGHSH and LQKENI. CDR3 protein: CASSPPHRESSGYTF. DNA for the CDR3: TGTGCCAGCTCACCACCCCACAGGGAGTCGAGTGGCTACACCTTC.

The chain links TRBV28 to TRBJ1-3; D gene uncertain. The CDR3 contains 16 residues. Trimming cost V 6 bases and J 0 bases, with 15 bases left between them. Germline V gene sequence: CDR1 MDHEN, CDR2 SYDVKM. Here the CDR3 reads CASSLGLSSSGNTIYF. The CDR3 DNA sequence: TGTGCCAGCAGCCTCGGACTGTCGAGCTCTGGAAACACCATATATTTT.

The J gene is TRBJ2-5, the V gene TRBV5-4; TRBD2 aligns across 7 bases. The trim removed 4 bases at V and 0 bases at J, leaving 6 bases unmatched. Germline values: CDR1 SGHNT, CDR2 YYREEE (reference sequence). This CDR3 has 15 amino acids. The CDR3 DNA reads as TGTGCCAGCAGCCACCCCACTAGCGACCAAGAGACCCAGTACTTC. Translating it yields CASSHPTSDQETQYF.

V usage is TRBV9 and J usage is TRBJ1-6; 7 bases agree with TRBD1. V trimming: 2 bases; J trimming: 10 bases; junction bases outside the gene matches: 9. The CDR3 sequence is 15 residues long. CDR1 SGDLS and CDR2 YYNGEE come from the germline V gene. CDR3 protein: CASSVTGVDGSPLHF. CDR3 coding DNA: TGTGCCAGCAGCGTCACAGGGGTCGATGGATCACCCCTCCACTTT.

The chain couples TRBV7-8 to TRBJ2-7; TRBD1 aligns across 7 bases. The V gene's germline CDR1 is SGHVS and CDR2 FQNEAQ. The CDR3 spans 15 residues. V lost 7 bases to trimming and J lost 3 bases; unmatched junction nucleotides: 12. CDR3 loop: CASTNRPGQSYEQYF. In DNA, the CDR3 is TGTGCCAGCACCAACCGCCCGGGACAGAGCTACGAGCAGTACTTC.

This clone was seen at least ten times. Other DNA sequences of this sample code for an identical CDR3. This sequence joins TRBV28 and TRBJ1-5; 8 bases align to TRBD1. The CDR3 length is 14 residues. In germline, CDR1 is MDHEN, CDR2 SYDVKM. Trimming removed 7 bases from V and 7 bases from J; junction bases left unmatched: 9. The CDR3 loop reads CASMGSGGAQPQHF. The CDR3 DNA sequence: TGTGCCAGCATGGGGTCAGGGGGCGCCCAGCCCCAGCATTTT.

This chain uses TRBV6-5 with TRBJ1-2; 7 bases are a match to TRBD1. After removal of 11 bases from V and 5 bases from J, the junction contained 11 bases not matched to a gene. Germline-derived CDR1 and CDR2 are MNHEY and SVGAGI. The CDR3 is 13 amino acids. This CDR3 is CAGRQGDLYGYTF. The CDR3 DNA sequence: TGTGCCGGGAGACAGGGTGATCTTTATGGCTACACCTTC.

The V call is TRBV19, the J call TRBJ2-5; D is perhaps TRBD1 (6 bases). The germline V gene encodes CDR1 LNHDA and CDR2 SQIVND (reference sequence). This CDR3 is built from 14 residues. The V gene lost 8 bases and the J gene lost 5 bases, with 18 bases spanning the gap. The CDR3 coding sequence is TGTGCCAGTGGGGGCGGGTACGCTGGCGAGACCCAGTACTTC. Its protein product is CASGGGYAGETQYF.

The chain employs TRBV29-1 and TRBJ1-1; 7 bases fit TRBD1. Germline CDR1 reads SQVTM; CDR2 reads ANQGSEA. The length of the CDR3 is 14 residues. Germline trimming cut 7 bases from V and 4 bases from J; bases unmatched to any gene: 12. The CDR3 sequence: CSDVDPGQSTEAFF. CDR3 DNA: TGCAGCGACGTTGACCCGGGACAGAGCACTGAAGCTTTCTTT. Combining the CDR3 with reference TRBV29-1 and TRBJ1-1 gives the whole variable domain SAVISQKPSRDICQRGTSLTIQCQVDSQVTMMFWYRQQPGQSLTLIATANQGSEATYESGFVIDKFPISRPNLTFSTLTVSNMSPEDSSIYLCSDVDPGQSTEAFFGQGTRLTVV.